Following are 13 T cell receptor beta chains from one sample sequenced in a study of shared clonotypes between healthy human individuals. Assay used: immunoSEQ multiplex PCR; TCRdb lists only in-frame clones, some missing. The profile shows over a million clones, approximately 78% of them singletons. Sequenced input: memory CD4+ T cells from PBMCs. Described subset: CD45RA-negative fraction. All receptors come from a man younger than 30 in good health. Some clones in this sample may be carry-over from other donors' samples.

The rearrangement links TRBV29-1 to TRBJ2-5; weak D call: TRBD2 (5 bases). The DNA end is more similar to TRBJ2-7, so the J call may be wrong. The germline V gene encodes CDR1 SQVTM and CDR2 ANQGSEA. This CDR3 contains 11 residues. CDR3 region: CSVASSDEQYF. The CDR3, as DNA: TGCAGCGTTGCCAGTAGCGACGAGCAGTACTTC.

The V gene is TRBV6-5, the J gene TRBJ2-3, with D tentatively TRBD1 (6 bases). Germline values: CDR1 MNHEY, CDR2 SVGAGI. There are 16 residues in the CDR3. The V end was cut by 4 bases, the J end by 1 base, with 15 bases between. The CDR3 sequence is CASSSTGRYGTDTQYF. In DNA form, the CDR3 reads TGTGCCAGCAGTTCCACAGGGCGATACGGCACAGATACGCAGTATTTT.

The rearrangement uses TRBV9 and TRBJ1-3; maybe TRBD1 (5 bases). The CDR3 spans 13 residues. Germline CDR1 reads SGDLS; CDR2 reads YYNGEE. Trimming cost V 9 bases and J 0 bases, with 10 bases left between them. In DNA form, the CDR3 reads TGTGCCACGGGGGACGCCTCTGGAAACACCATATATTTT. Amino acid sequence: CATGDASGNTIYF.

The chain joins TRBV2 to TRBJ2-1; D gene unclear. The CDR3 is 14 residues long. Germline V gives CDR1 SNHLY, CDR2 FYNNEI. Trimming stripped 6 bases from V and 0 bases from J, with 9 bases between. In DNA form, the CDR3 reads TGTGCCAGCAGACCCTTTAGCTCCTACAATGAGCAGTTCTTC. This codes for CASRPFSSYNEQFF.

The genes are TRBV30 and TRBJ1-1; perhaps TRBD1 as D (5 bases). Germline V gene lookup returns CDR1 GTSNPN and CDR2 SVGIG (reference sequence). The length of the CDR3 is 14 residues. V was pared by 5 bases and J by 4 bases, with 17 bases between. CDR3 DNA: TGTGCCTGGCATCGGGGCCCCGAGGCCACTGAAGCTTTCTTT. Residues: CAWHRGPEATEAFF. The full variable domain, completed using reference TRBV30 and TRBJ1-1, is SQTIHQWPATLVQPVGSPLSLECTVEGTSNPNLYWYRQAAGRGLQLLFYSVGIGQISSEVPQNLSASRPQDRQFILSSKKLLLSDSGFYLCAWHRGPEATEAFFGQGTRLTVV.

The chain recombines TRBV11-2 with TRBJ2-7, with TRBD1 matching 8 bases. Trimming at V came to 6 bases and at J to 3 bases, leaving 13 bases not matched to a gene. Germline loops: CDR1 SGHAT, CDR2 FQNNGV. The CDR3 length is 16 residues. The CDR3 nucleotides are TGTGCCAGCAGGACCATAAGGACAGGGCTGATCTACGAGCAGTACTTC. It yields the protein CASRTIRTGLIYEQYF.

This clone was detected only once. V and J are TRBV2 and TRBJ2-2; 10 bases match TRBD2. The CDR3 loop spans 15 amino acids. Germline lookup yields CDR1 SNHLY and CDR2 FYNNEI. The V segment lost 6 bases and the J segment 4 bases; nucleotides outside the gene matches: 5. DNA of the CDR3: TGTGCCAGCAGGGAGCGGGAGGGAACCACCGGGGAGCTGTTTTTT. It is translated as CASREREGTTGELFF.

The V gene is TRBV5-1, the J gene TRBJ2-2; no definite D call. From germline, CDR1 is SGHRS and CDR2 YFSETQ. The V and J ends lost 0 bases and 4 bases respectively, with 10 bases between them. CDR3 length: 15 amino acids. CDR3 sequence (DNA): TGCGCCAGCAGCTTGGACCCTCCGGGCACCGGGGAGCTGTTTTTT. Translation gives CASSLDPPGTGELFF.

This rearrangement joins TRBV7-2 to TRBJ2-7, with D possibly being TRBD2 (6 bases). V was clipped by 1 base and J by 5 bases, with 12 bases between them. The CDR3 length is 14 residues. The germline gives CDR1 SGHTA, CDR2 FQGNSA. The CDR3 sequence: CASSLGGWRDEQYF. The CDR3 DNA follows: TGTGCCAGCAGCTTAGGGGGGTGGAGGGACGAGCAGTACTTC. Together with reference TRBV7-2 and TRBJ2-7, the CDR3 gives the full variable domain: GAGVSQSPSNKVTEKGKDVELRCDPISGHTALYWYRQSLGQGLEFLIYFQGNSAPDKSGLPSDRFSAERTGGSVSTLTIQRTQQEDSAVYLCASSLGGWRDEQYFGPGTRLTVT.

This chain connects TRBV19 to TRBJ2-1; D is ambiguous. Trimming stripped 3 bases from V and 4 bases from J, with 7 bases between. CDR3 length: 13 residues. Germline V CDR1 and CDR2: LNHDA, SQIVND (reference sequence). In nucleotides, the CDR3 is TGTGCCAGTAGTATGGATATGTACAATGAGCAGTTCTTC. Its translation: CASSMDMYNEQFF.

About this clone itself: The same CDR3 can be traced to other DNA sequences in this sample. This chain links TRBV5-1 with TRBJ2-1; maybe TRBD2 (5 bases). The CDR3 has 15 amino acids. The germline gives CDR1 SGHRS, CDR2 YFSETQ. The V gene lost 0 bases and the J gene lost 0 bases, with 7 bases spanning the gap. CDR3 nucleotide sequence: TGCGCCAGCAGCTTGGGGGCGGGCTCCTACAATGAGCAGTTCTTC. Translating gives CASSLGAGSYNEQFF.

The CDR3 here is CASSQDLGRGGGYTF. CDR3 nucleotide sequence: TGCGCCAGCAGCCAAGATCTAGGCAGGGGAGGAGGCTACACCTTC. This chain connects TRBV4-3 to TRBJ1-2; D perhaps matches TRBD1 (6 bases). The V gene's germline CDR1 is LGHNA and CDR2 YSLEER. This CDR3 contains 15 residues. V was clipped by 0 bases and J by 8 bases, with 16 bases between them.

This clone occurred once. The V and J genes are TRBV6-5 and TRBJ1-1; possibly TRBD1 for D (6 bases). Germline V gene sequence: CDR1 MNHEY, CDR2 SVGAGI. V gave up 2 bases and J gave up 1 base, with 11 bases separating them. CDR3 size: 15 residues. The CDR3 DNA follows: TGTGCCAGCAGTTACGAGAGGACAGCGAACACTGAAGCTTTCTTT. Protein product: CASSYERTANTEAFF.